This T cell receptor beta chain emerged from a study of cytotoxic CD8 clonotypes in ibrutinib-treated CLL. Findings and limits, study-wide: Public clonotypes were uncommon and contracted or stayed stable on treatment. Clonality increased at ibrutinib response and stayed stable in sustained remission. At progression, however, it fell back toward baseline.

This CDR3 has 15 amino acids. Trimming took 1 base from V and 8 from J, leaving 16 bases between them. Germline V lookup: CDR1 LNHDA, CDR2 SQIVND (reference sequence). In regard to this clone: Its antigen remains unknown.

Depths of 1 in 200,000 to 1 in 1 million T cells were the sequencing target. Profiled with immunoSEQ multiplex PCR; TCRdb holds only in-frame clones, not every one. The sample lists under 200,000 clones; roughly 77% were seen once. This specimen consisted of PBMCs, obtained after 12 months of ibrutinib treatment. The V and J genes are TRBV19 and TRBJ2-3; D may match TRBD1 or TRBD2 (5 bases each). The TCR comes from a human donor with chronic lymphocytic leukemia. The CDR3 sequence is CASSIGGQNRGTQYF. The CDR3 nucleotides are TGTGCCAGTAGTATAGGGGGCCAAAATCGGGGTACGCAGTATTTT. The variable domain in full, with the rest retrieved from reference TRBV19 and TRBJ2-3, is DGGITQSPKYLFRKEGQNVTLSCEQNLNHDAMYWYRQDPGQGLRLIYYSQIVNDFQKGDIAEGYSVSREKKESFPLTVTSAQKNPTAFYLCASSIGGQNRGTQYFGPGTRLTVL.